The clone carrying this T cell receptor (beta chain) has only one observation. Its specificity is not known. Data came from immunoSEQ multiplex PCR; TCRdb stores just in-frame clones and leaves some out. The sample records roughly 15,000 clones, 86% being singletons. These data are taken from a study of high-grade serous ovarian cancer treatment subgroups. Overall study findings and caveats: Different patients shared almost no repertoire; same-patient tumors shared about 0.1 to 0.79. Spatial context was lost because tumors were sequenced in bulk. TCR clonal relatedness correlated positively with neoantigen level.

The CDR3 contains 15 residues. The V end lost 1 base, the J end lost 3 bases, and 12 bases lay between the germline ends. The V gene's germline CDR1 is MRHNA and CDR2 SNTAGT. Tumor tissue was taken before any definitive surgery or chemotherapy was given. The TCR originated in a human donor with high-grade serous ovarian cancer. The sequencing sample was made of tumor tissue. The chain employs TRBV6-4 and TRBJ2-5; the D gene is possibly TRBD1 (5 bases). The CDR3 DNA reads as TGTGCCAGCAGTGACTTTCAGGGAAAGGAAGAGACCCAGTACTTC. Its translation is CASSDFQGKEETQYF.